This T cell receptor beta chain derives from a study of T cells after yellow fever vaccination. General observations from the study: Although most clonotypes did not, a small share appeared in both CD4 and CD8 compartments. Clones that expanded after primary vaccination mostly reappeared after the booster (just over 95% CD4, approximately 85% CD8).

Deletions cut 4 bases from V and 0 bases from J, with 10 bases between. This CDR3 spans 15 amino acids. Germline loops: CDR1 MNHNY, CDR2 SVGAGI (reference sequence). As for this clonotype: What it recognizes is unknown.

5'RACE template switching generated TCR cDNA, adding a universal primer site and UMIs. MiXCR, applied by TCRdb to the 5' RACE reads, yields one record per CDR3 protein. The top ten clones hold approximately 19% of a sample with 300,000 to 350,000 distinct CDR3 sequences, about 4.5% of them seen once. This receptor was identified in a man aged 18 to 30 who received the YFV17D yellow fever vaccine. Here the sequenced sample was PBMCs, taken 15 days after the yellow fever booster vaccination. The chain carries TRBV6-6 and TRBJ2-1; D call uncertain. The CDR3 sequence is CASSWNGPSYNEQFF. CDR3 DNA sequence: TGTGCCAGCAGTTGGAACGGCCCCTCCTACAATGAGCAGTTCTTC.